This T cell receptor beta chain was captured by sequencing in a study of cytomegalovirus exposure and HLA in healthy donors. The primer mix had 60 Vbeta and 13 Jbeta primers. Method: immunoSEQ multiplex PCR; TCRdb's copy keeps in-frame clones and lacks some. The data show about 160,000 clones, approximately 77% seen once. Germline lookup yields CDR1 SGHRS and CDR2 YFSETQ. This CDR3 spans 15 amino acids. The V end lost 0 bases, the J end lost 1 base, and 10 bases lay between the germline ends. This clonotype was obtained from a male donor in good health and CMV-seropositive. Sequencing input: PBMCs. The rearrangement uses TRBV5-1 and TRBJ1-2; D possibly corresponds to TRBD1 (5 bases). As DNA, the CDR3 is TGCGCCAGCAGCTTGGACGGGACTCTTAACTATGGCTACACCTTC. Its translation: CASSLDGTLNYGYTF.